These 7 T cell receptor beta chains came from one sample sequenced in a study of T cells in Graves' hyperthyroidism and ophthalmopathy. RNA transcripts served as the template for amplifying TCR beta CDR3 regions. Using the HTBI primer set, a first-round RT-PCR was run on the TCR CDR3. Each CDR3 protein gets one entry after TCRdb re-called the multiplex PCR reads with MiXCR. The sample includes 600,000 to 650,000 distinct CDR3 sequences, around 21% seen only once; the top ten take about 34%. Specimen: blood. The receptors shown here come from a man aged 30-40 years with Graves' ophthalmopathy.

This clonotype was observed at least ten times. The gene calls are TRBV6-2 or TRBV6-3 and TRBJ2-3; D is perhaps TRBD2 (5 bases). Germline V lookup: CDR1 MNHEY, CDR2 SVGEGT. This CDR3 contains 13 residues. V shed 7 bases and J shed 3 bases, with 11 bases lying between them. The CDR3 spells CASTLLETDTQYF. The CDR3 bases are TGTGCCAGCACCCTACTAGAAACAGATACGCAGTATTTT.

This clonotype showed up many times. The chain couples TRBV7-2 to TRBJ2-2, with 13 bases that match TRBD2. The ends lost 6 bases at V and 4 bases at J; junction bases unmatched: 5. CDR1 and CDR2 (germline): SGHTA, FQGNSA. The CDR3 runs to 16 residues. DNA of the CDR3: TGTGCCAGCAGTATAACTAGCGGGAGGGGCACCGGGGAGCTGTTTTTT. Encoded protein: CASSITSGRGTGELFF.

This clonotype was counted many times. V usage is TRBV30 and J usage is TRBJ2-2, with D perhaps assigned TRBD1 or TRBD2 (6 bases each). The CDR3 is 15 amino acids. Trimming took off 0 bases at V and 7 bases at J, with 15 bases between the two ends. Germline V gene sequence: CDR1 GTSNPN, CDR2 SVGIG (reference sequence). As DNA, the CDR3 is TGTGCCTGGAGTGTAATCACAGGGAGGATCGGGGAGCTGTTTTTT. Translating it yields CAWSVITGRIGELFF.

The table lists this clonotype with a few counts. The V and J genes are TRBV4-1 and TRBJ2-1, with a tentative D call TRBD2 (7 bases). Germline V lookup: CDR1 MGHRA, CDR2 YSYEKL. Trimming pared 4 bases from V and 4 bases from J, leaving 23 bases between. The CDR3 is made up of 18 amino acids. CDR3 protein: CASSPRIPGGLSYNEQFF. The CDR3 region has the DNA TGCGCCAGCAGCCCCCGTATTCCCGGGGGGCTATCATACAATGAGCAGTTCTTC.

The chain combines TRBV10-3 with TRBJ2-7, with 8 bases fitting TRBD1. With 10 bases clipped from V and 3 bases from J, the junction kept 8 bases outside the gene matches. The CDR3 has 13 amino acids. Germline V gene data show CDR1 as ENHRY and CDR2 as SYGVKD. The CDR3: CATSTGDLYEQYF. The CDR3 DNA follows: TGTGCCACGTCGACAGGGGACCTCTACGAGCAGTACTTC.

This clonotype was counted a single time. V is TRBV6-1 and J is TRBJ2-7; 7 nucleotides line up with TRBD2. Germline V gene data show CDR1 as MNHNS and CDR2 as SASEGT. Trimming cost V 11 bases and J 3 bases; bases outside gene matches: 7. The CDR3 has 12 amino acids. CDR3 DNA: TGTGCCGGCGGGACTAATCGCTACGAGCAGTACTTC. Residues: CAGGTNRYEQYF.

CDR3 sequence reads: CASSLQDSGQFF. DNA for the CDR3: TGTGCCAGCAGCCTCCAAGACTCGGGGCAGTTCTTC. The gene calls are TRBV5-5 and TRBJ2-1; no reliable D call. The V and J ends lost 4 bases and 12 bases respectively, with 14 bases between them. The CDR3 has 12 residues. Germline V gene sequence: CDR1 SGHKS, CDR2 YYEKEE (reference sequence). The variable domain in full, with the rest retrieved from reference TRBV5-5 and TRBJ2-1, is DAGVTQSPTHLIKTRGQQVTLRCSPISGHKSVSWYQQVLGQGPQFIFQYYEKEERGRGNFPDRFSARQFPNYSSELNVNALLLGDSALYLCASSLQDSGQFFGPGTRLTVL.